This TCR beta chain came from a study of shared clonotypes between healthy human individuals. Naive CD8 cells lacked CD45RO and underwent positive selection for CCR7, leaving out terminally differentiated effector memory CD45RA+ cells. The CDR3 spans 15 residues. V dropped 5 bases and J dropped 4; count of bases not matched to a gene: 10. CDR1 and CDR2 from the germline V gene are SGHAT and FQNNGV. Every subset's genomic DNA went evenly onto several immunoSEQ plates. Study processing details: Because ImmunoSEQ provided only junction sequences with no quality scores, the filtering differed. The data were produced by immunoSEQ multiplex PCR, yet TCRdb's version contains in-frame clones alone and is incomplete. V, J and clone size are those of that table, while D and trimming were read from the DNA. The table shows 1.5 million to 2.5 million clones, with over 85% occurring only once.

The specimen was naive CD8+ T cells sorted from blood. The receptor's source is a man younger than 35 in good health. The chain employs TRBV11-2 and TRBJ1-2; 7 bases fit TRBD1. This CDR3 reads CASSGRDRILYGYTF. The DNA for the CDR3 is TGTGCCAGCAGCGGCCGGGACAGAATTCTCTATGGCTACACCTTC.